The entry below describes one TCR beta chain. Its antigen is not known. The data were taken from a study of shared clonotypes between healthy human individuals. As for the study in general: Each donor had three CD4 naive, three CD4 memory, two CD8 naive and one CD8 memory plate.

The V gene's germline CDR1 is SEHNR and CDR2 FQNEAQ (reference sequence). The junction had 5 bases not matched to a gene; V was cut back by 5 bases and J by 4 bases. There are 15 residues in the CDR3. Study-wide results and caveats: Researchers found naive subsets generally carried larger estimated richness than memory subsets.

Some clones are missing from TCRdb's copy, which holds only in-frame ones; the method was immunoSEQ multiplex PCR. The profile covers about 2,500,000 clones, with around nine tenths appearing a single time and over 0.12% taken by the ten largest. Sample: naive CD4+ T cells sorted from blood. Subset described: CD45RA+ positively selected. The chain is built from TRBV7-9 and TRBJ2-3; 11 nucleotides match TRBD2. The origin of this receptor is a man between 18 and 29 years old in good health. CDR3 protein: CASSDLLAGADTQYF. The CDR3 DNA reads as TGTGCCAGCAGCGACCTACTAGCGGGGGCAGATACGCAGTATTTT.